What follows is one T cell receptor (beta chain) and its context. Its matching antigen is unknown. This sample was included in a study of T cell responses to AZD1222 COVID-19 vaccine. Germline V CDR1 and CDR2: LNHNV, YYDKDF (reference sequence). The CDR3 totals 13 residues. V was pared by 8 bases and J by 9 bases, with 2 bases of the junction left unmatched. Sequencing used immunoSEQ multiplex PCR; TCRdb keeps in-frame clones, though not all of them. Of around 71,000 clones listed, 80% are singletons. Study results and caveats: Just a handful of AZD1222 recipients were seropositive at baseline. Scientists sampled the repertoires only once the peak T cell response had passed. Breadth and depth of Spike-specific TCRs rose after two AZD1222 doses. CD4 TCRs covered the whole spike, strongest at regions 160-218 and 743-854.

The sample in question was peripheral blood, obtained 28 days after the second AZD1222 dose. The rearrangement uses TRBV15 and TRBJ2-4; 15 bases are shared with TRBD2. The sequence was obtained from an adult who received the AZD1222 COVID-19 vaccine. Here the CDR3 DNA reads TGTGCCACCTCGGGACTAGCGGGGGGCATTCAGTACTTC. Translation gives CATSGLAGGIQYF.